A single sample gave rise to the 9 T cell receptor beta chains below, sequenced in a study of human T cells and chemical hapten exposure. The time point: pre-sensitization, week 0. Described treatment: therapeutic diphenylcyclopropenone sensitization with weekly scalp DPC. The starting material, unfractionated whole blood, was used for total RNA extraction. TCRdb reanalysed the RACE reads using MiXCR and keeps one entry per CDR3 protein. The sample lists under 40,000 distinct CDR3 sequences; around 12% were seen once. The starting material was whole blood, obtained in connection with sensitization to the hapten diphenylcyclopropenone (DPC). The source is a woman aged 40 to 50 with alopecia areata. Some clones in this sample may be carry-over from other donors' samples.

V and J are TRBV28 and TRBJ2-5; TRBD2 might be the D (5 bases). Germline V gene data show CDR1 as MDHEN and CDR2 as SYDVKM. The CDR3 consists of 14 residues. V dropped 2 bases and J dropped 0 bases, with 7 bases sitting between them. The DNA for the CDR3 is TGTGCCAGCAGTTTACGGGGAAACCAAGAGACCCAGTACTTC. As protein: CASSLRGNQETQYF. Together with reference TRBV28 and TRBJ2-5, the CDR3 gives the full variable domain: DVKVTQSSRYLVKRTGEKVFLECVQDMDHENMFWYRQDPGLGLRLIYFSYDVKMKEKGDIPEGYSVSREKKERFSLILESASTNQTSMYLCASSLRGNQETQYFGPGTRLLVL.

This clonotype was seen once. The CDR3 loop reads CASSLRQGAHEQYF. The CDR3 DNA follows: TGTGCCAGCAGTTTACGACAGGGGGCCCACGAGCAGTACTTC. The chain employs TRBV12-3 or TRBV12-4 and TRBJ2-7, with 10 bases that match TRBD1. V shed 2 bases and J 5 bases; nucleotides not matched to a gene: 3. The CDR3 is 14 amino acids.

The chain combines TRBV27 with TRBJ2-7, with 7 nucleotides matching TRBD1. Germline CDR1 and CDR2: MNHEY and SMNVEV (reference sequence). The trim removed 5 bases at V and 2 bases at J, leaving 3 bases unmatched. There are 13 residues in the CDR3. CDR3 DNA: TGTGCCAGCAGTGGGACAGAAGCCTACGAGCAGTACTTC. Protein sequence: CASSGTEAYEQYF.

This clonotype was picked up many times. The gene calls are TRBV7-9 and TRBJ1-1; 7 bases map to TRBD1. Looked up from germline, CDR1 is SEHNR and CDR2 is FQNEAQ (reference sequence). The CDR3 is 15 residues long. Germline trimming cut 4 bases from V and 1 base from J; bases unmatched to any gene: 6. The CDR3 DNA is TGTGCCAGCAGCTCGCACAGGGGTCGGAACACTGAAGCTTTCTTT. Translated: CASSSHRGRNTEAFF.

This clonotype was recorded many times. The chain has TRBV5-1 and TRBJ1-1; D perhaps matches TRBD1 (6 bases). The CDR3 is made up of 14 amino acids. The V gene lost 1 base and the J gene lost 1 base, with 8 bases spanning the gap. The germline CDR1 and CDR2 sequences are SGHRS and YFSETQ. The CDR3 protein is CASSLPGANTEAFF. The DNA of the CDR3 is TGCGCCAGCAGCTTGCCAGGGGCGAACACTGAAGCTTTCTTT.

The table lists this clonotype with many counts. The chain combines TRBV29-1 with TRBJ1-1; 10 nucleotides match TRBD1. J gave up 5 bases and V 0 bases, and 9 bases lay outside the gene matches. The germline gives CDR1 SQVTM, CDR2 ANQGSEA. The length of the CDR3 is 16 residues. CDR3 residues: CSVEDLRDRGGTEAFF. In DNA form, the CDR3 reads TGCAGCGTTGAAGATCTGAGGGACAGGGGTGGTACTGAAGCTTTCTTT.

The chain uses TRBV29-1 and TRBJ2-3, with D perhaps assigned TRBD1 or TRBD2 (5 bases each). Germline loops: CDR1 SQVTM, CDR2 ANQGSEA. Between the trimmed V and J ends, which lost 7 bases and 2 bases, there was a span of 13 bases. The length of the CDR3 is 13 residues. CDR3 protein: CSASGPNTDTQYF. The DNA for the CDR3 is TGCAGCGCTTCGGGGCCTAACACAGATACGCAGTATTTT.

This clonotype was counted many times. The J gene is TRBJ1-6, the V gene TRBV7-9; TRBD1 matches 8 bases. The V segment lost 1 base and the J segment 9 bases; nucleotides outside the gene matches: 2. In germline, CDR1 is SEHNR, CDR2 FQNEAQ (reference sequence). There are 14 residues in the CDR3. The CDR3: CASSLDRGSSPLHF. The CDR3 coding sequence is TGTGCCAGCAGCTTAGACAGGGGGTCTTCACCCCTCCACTTT.

This rearrangement joins TRBV9 to TRBJ2-7; no clear D gene. CDR1 SGDLS and CDR2 YYNGEE come from the germline V gene. The CDR3 consists of 15 residues. Trimming removed 3 bases from V and 3 bases from J, with 16 bases in between. The CDR3 is CASSASDGPFYEQYF. CDR3 sequence (DNA): TGTGCCAGCAGCGCATCGGACGGTCCCTTCTACGAGCAGTACTTC.